The T cell receptor (beta chain) under discussion was sequenced for a study of blood T cell repertoires in COVID-19. The method was immunoSEQ multiplex PCR; TCRdb's version includes in-frame clones alone and lacks a portion of them. The sample consists of approximately 310,000 clones, 89% of them appearing once. This CDR3 comprises 17 residues. Unmatched junction bases numbered 11, after V lost 1 base and J lost 2 bases. CDR1 is SGHAT and CDR2 is FQNNGV in the germline V gene. The sequence was collected from a man aged 55 to 70 who had recovered from COVID-19. The chain links TRBV11-2 to TRBJ2-7, with 7 bases identical to TRBD1. Material for sequencing was PBMCs or T cells enriched from blood (not recorded which). For the CDR3, the DNA is TGTGCCAGCAGCTTAGGACAGGGTGGTAGCCGAACCTACGAGCAGTACTTC. This encodes CASSLGQGGSRTYEQYF. The complete variable domain, with remaining parts taken from reference TRBV11-2 and TRBJ2-7, reads EAGVAQSPRYKIIEKRQSVAFWCNPISGHATLYWYQQILGQGPKLLIQFQNNGVVDDSQLPKDRFSAERLKGVDSTLKIQPAKLEDSAVYLCASSLGQGGSRTYEQYFGPGTRLTVT.